The 28 T cell receptor beta chains presented below share a single source sample, sequenced in a study of cytomegalovirus exposure and HLA in healthy donors. PCR was performed using 60 Vbeta and 13 Jbeta primers. Repertoires were generated with immunoSEQ multiplex PCR, while TCRdb's copy carries only in-frame clones and drops some. The table gives around 140,000 clones; the top ten clones make up about 1.6% of it. The sequencing input was PBMCs. These receptors were collected from a middle-aged woman in good health and CMV-seronegative.

V and J are TRBV6-6 and TRBJ1-2, with TRBD1 matching over 7 bases. V dropped 2 bases and J dropped 8; count of bases not matched to a gene: 5. Per germline, CDR1 MNHNY and CDR2 SVGAGI (reference sequence). The CDR3 sequence is 13 residues long. CDR3 amino acids: CASSYGTDYGYTF. In DNA form, the CDR3 reads TGTGCCAGCAGTTACGGGACAGATTACGGCTACACCTTC.

In the case of this clone: An end of the junction differs from the germline gene, which may be a read error. The chain carries TRBV27 and TRBJ2-5; 11 positions agree with TRBD2. This CDR3 region has 15 residues. Germline lookup yields CDR1 MNHEY and CDR2 SMNVEV (reference sequence). In DNA form, the CDR3 reads TGTGCCAGCAGCGCCAGACTAGCGGGGAGGGAGAGCCAGTACTTC. Translating it yields CASSARLAGRESQYF.

The rearrangement joins TRBV28 to TRBJ1-1; 11 bases agree with TRBD1. Unmatched junction bases numbered 6, after V lost 5 bases and J lost 1 base. The germline V gene has CDR1 MDHEN and CDR2 SYDVKM. The CDR3 is made up of 16 amino acids. The CDR3 coding sequence is TGTGCCAGCAGTAAGGGGACAGGGGGGGGGAACACTGAAGCTTTCTTT. Amino acid sequence: CASSKGTGGGNTEAFF.

The chain employs TRBV7-2 and TRBJ2-5; maybe TRBD1 (6 bases). CDR1 is SGHTA and CDR2 is FQGNSA in the germline V gene. The CDR3 spans 15 residues. V was cut by 5 bases and J by 1 base, with 14 bases left in between. CDR3 DNA: TGTGCCAGCAGCATCGGTTGGGGGCTCCAAGAGACCCAGTACTTC. It yields the protein CASSIGWGLQETQYF.

The V and J genes are TRBV6-1 and TRBJ1-6; D gene unclear. The V end was cut by 7 bases, the J end by 5 bases, with 9 bases between. This CDR3 has 13 residues. CDR1 MNHNS and CDR2 SASEGT come from the germline V gene. CDR3 residues: CASTNTNNSPLHF. In DNA, the CDR3 is TGTGCCAGCACCAACACAAATAATTCACCCCTCCACTTT.

V usage is TRBV5-1 and J usage is TRBJ1-5, with D possibly being TRBD1 (6 bases). CDR1 is SGHRS, CDR2 YFSETQ, per germline. The CDR3 spans 14 residues. Trimming took 0 bases from V and 6 from J, leaving 10 bases between them. The CDR3 is CASSLVGAGQPQHF. CDR3 bases: TGCGCCAGCAGCTTGGTGGGGGCGGGTCAGCCCCAGCATTTT.

The gene calls are TRBV7-2 and TRBJ1-2; possible D gene TRBD1, 5 bases. The germline V gene has CDR1 SGHTA and CDR2 FQGNSA. Deletions cut 3 bases from V and 3 bases from J, with 14 bases between. This CDR3 comprises 15 residues. The CDR3 coding sequence is TGTGCCAGCAGCTTCGACAGACTAGTAGACTATGGCTACACCTTC. This gives the protein CASSFDRLVDYGYTF.

The chain employs TRBV7-2 and TRBJ1-5; weak D call: TRBD1 (5 bases). The CDR3 extends over 12 amino acids. In germline, CDR1 is SGHTA, CDR2 FQGNSA. The germline V and J ends were trimmed by 5 bases and 7 bases, with 9 bases remaining between them. The CDR3, as DNA: TGTGCCAGCAGCGCCGGGGGGCAGCCCCAGCATTTT. It is translated as CASSAGGQPQHF. The whole variable domain, filled in from reference TRBV7-2 and TRBJ1-5, reads GAGVSQSPSNKVTEKGKDVELRCDPISGHTALYWYRQSLGQGLEFLIYFQGNSAPDKSGLPSDRFSAERTGGSVSTLTIQRTQQEDSAVYLCASSAGGQPQHFGDGTRLSIL.

The CDR3: CASSPDRNEQFF. CDR3 coding DNA: TGTGCCAGCAGCCCGGACAGAAATGAGCAGTTCTTC. The J gene is TRBJ2-1, the V gene TRBV7-2; weak D call: TRBD1 (6 bases). The CDR3 sequence is 12 residues long. Trimming took off 5 bases at V and 7 bases at J, with 9 bases between the two ends. Germline V gives CDR1 SGHTA, CDR2 FQGNSA.

This chain connects TRBV10-1 to TRBJ1-4; 7 nucleotides align to TRBD1. Trimming cost V 10 bases and J 8 bases; bases outside gene matches: 10. Germline V gives CDR1 WNHNN, CDR2 SYGVQD (reference sequence). The CDR3 has 13 amino acids. CDR3 bases: TGCGCCATCCCGGGACAGCGGCGGGAAAAACTGTTTTTT. This codes for CAIPGQRREKLFF.

The chain uses TRBV5-8 and TRBJ2-3, with 9 nucleotides matching TRBD2. V was pared by 4 bases and J by 3 bases, with 6 bases of the junction left unmatched. Germline CDR1 SGHTS, CDR2 YDEGEE. The CDR3 contains 15 residues. The CDR3 DNA reads as TGTGCCAGCAGCCTCTTTAGCGGGGGAACAGATACGCAGTATTTT. Translated, it gives CASSLFSGGTDTQYF.

The chain links TRBV6-5 to TRBJ1-2; D might be TRBD1 (5 bases). Germline CDR1 MNHEY, CDR2 SVGAGI. The V end was cut by 2 bases, the J end by 6 bases, with 13 bases between. This CDR3 has 14 amino acids. CDR3 in DNA: TGTGCCAGCAGTTACGCCAGGGCGGGAGATGGCTACACCTTC. Protein: CASSYARAGDGYTF.

The V gene is TRBV11-3, the J gene TRBJ1-1; 7 bases align to TRBD1. J lost 1 base, V lost 5 bases, and 10 bases had no gene match. This CDR3 is 16 amino acids long. Germline CDR1 reads SGHNT; CDR2 reads YENEEA. In DNA form, the CDR3 reads TGTGCCAGCAGCCGCTCCGCCGGGACAGCGAACACTGAAGCTTTCTTT. It yields the protein CASSRSAGTANTEAFF.

CDR3 DNA sequence: TGTGCCAGCAGCGTCTCCACCAGCGTCGGGACCCAGTACTTC. Encoded protein: CASSVSTSVGTQYF. This chain connects TRBV9 to TRBJ2-5, with D hard to call. V was clipped by 2 bases and J by 7 bases, with 15 bases between them. This CDR3 has 14 residues. CDR1 and CDR2 (germline): SGDLS, YYNGEE.

The chain has TRBV28 and TRBJ1-4; the D is unclear. Germline loops: CDR1 MDHEN, CDR2 SYDVKM. The CDR3 loop spans 15 amino acids. V lost 6 bases and J 0 bases, leaving 11 bases between the germline ends. CDR3 sequence (DNA): TGTGCCAGCAGATCTCCAGGCTCAACTAATGAAAAACTGTTTTTT. Translation: CASRSPGSTNEKLFF.

The genes are TRBV19 and TRBJ1-5; 9 nucleotides match TRBD1. After removal of 3 bases from V and 6 bases from J, the junction contained 12 bases not matched to a gene. There are 17 residues in the CDR3. In germline, CDR1 is LNHDA, CDR2 SQIVND (reference sequence). CDR3 nucleotides: TGTGCCAGTAGTATGGGCGGGACAGGGCCATTTAGTCAGCCCCAGCATTTT. It codes for CASSMGGTGPFSQPQHF.

V and J are TRBV5-1 and TRBJ1-4, with a weak D call TRBD1 (5 bases). Germline V gives CDR1 SGHRS, CDR2 YFSETQ. The CDR3 extends over 15 amino acids. With 1 base removed from V and 2 bases from J, the gap between germline ends came to 9 bases. CDR3 loop: CASSLQGDTNEKLFF. The CDR3 nucleotides are TGCGCCAGCAGCTTGCAAGGGGATACTAATGAAAAACTGTTTTTT.

This chain joins TRBV28 and TRBJ1-6; a possible D gene is TRBD1 (6 bases). This CDR3 has 16 residues. V was trimmed by 5 bases and J by 5 bases, leaving 16 bases between them. Germline CDR1 is MDHEN and CDR2 is SYDVKM. CDR3 residues: CASSVKNRENNSPLHF. The CDR3 region has the DNA TGTGCCAGCAGTGTGAAAAACAGGGAAAATAATTCACCCCTCCACTTT.

V gene TRBV7-2 combines with J gene TRBJ2-2; the D is unclear. The germline V gene encodes CDR1 SGHTA and CDR2 FQGNSA. The CDR3 has 15 residues. Trimming stripped 2 bases from V and 3 bases from J, with 10 bases between. The CDR3 sequence is CASSLSPSDTGELFF. CDR3 coding DNA: TGTGCCAGCAGCTTAAGTCCCTCGGACACCGGGGAGCTGTTTTTT.

This sequence joins TRBV13 and TRBJ1-2, with D hard to call. V was shortened by 4 bases and J by 0 bases, with 6 bases between the two germline ends. Germline V gene data show CDR1 as PRHDT and CDR2 as FYEKMQ (reference sequence). The CDR3 spans 13 residues. This CDR3 reads CASSSLANYGYTF. The CDR3 DNA reads as TGTGCCAGCAGCTCCCTAGCTAACTATGGCTACACCTTC.

The chain employs TRBV2 and TRBJ1-1; maybe TRBD1 (5 bases). V lost 4 bases, J lost 3 bases, and 9 bases lay in between. Germline CDR1 SNHLY, CDR2 FYNNEI. CDR3 size: 13 residues. CDR3 nucleotides: TGTGCCAGCAGTGTTCCGGGGGACACTGAAGCTTTCTTT. It is translated as CASSVPGDTEAFF.

J is TRBJ2-3 and V is TRBV19, with D tentatively TRBD1 (6 bases). The germline V gene encodes CDR1 LNHDA and CDR2 SQIVND (reference sequence). The CDR3 covers 15 residues. V lost 6 bases and J 0 bases, leaving 13 bases between the germline ends. CDR3 nucleotide sequence: TGTGCCAGTAGCCTCCGGGACATTAGCACAGATACGCAGTATTTT. Translation: CASSLRDISTDTQYF.

The V and J genes are TRBV20-1 and TRBJ2-5; D not certain. The V and J ends lost 6 bases and 4 bases respectively, with 6 bases between them. Per germline, CDR1 DFQATT and CDR2 SNEGSKA (reference sequence). The CDR3 has 10 amino acids. The CDR3 DNA reads as TGCAGTGCCTCGTTAGAGACCCAGTACTTC. As protein: CSASLETQYF.

The chain links TRBV10-3 to TRBJ2-5; 8 positions agree with TRBD1. The DNA end is more similar to TRBJ2-7, so the J call may be wrong. Germline V gene data show CDR1 as ENHRY and CDR2 as SYGVKD. CDR3 length equals 14 residues. Here the CDR3 reads CATGQTGELGEQYF. CDR3 in DNA: TGTGCCACCGGACAGACAGGGGAATTGGGCGAGCAGTACTTC.

V usage is TRBV7-9 and J usage is TRBJ2-5; D gene unclear. Germline assignment: CDR1 SEHNR and CDR2 FQNEAQ (reference sequence). V lost 1 base, J lost 7 bases, and 13 bases lay in between. The CDR3 is made up of 14 amino acids. The chain's CDR3 is CASSLEVTPGTQYF. The CDR3 DNA reads as TGTGCCAGCAGCTTAGAAGTTACCCCGGGGACCCAGTACTTC.

The rearrangement uses TRBV6-5 and TRBJ1-5, with D tentatively TRBD1 (6 bases). V lost 6 bases to trimming and J lost 0 bases, with 12 bases between them. The CDR3 is 15 amino acids. CDR1 is MNHEY and CDR2 is SVGAGI in the germline V gene. The CDR3 DNA sequence: TGTGCCAGCAGCCTGACAGGTTTTAGCAATCAGCCCCAGCATTTT. It encodes CASSLTGFSNQPQHF.

The chain employs TRBV5-1 and TRBJ1-3; no definite D call. The CDR3 is 14 residues long. The V gene's germline CDR1 is SGHRS and CDR2 YFSETQ. Trimming took 2 bases from V and 7 from J, leaving 13 bases between them. The DNA of the CDR3 is TGCGCCAGCAGCTTCGATGGGAGTACGAACACCATATATTTT. It translates to CASSFDGSTNTIYF.

V is TRBV10-1 and J is TRBJ2-5; 7 bases are a match to TRBD1. The V segment lost 4 bases and the J segment 5 bases; nucleotides outside the gene matches: 7. The germline gives CDR1 WNHNN, CDR2 SYGVQD (reference sequence). This CDR3 is built from 14 residues. The CDR3 reads CASSADRVGETQYF. The CDR3 nucleotides read TGCGCCAGCAGTGCCGACAGGGTAGGGGAGACCCAGTACTTC.